These T cell receptor beta chains were read from a single sample in a study of chemoradiotherapy in HPV16-positive cancers. The method was immunoSEQ multiplex PCR; TCRdb's version includes in-frame clones alone and lacks a portion of them. This table holds about 9,000 clones, about 85% found once. The sample here was tumor tissue, taken from a patient who underwent chemoradiotherapy. Source of these receptors: a human donor with HPV-associated anogenital cancer. CDR3s include the opening cysteine and the closing phenylalanine or tryptophan. The D gene is left open where the match is weak. Rows may omit the clone size; those that give it use once, few, many or a size class.

clone size: NA
J gene: TRBJ1-6
D gene: NA
V gene: TRBV6-6
CDR3 protein: CASSYSPGVDSPLHF
CDR3 DNA: TGTGCCAGCAGTTACTCACCAGGGGTGGATTCACCCCTCCACTTT

clone size: NA
J gene: TRBJ2-2
D gene: TRBD2
V gene: TRBV18
CDR3 protein: CASSPRISGVAGELFF
CDR3 DNA: TGTGCCAGCTCACCAAGGATTAGCGGGGTCGCCGGGGAGCTGTTTTTT

clone size: NA
J gene: TRBJ2-1
D gene: TRBD1
V gene: TRBV9
CDR3 protein: CASSVDPGTGVKNEQFF
CDR3 DNA: TGTGCCAGCAGCGTAGACCCCGGGACAGGGGTCAAGAATGAGCAGTTCTTC

clone size: NA
J gene: TRBJ1-3
D gene: NA
V gene: TRBV6-5
CDR3 protein: CASSYSTGGNTIYF
CDR3 DNA: TGTGCCAGCAGTTACTCCACCGGGGGAAACACCATATATTTT

clone size: NA
J gene: TRBJ2-2
D gene: TRBD2
V gene: TRBV5-1
CDR3 protein: CASSLAGAGGANTGELFF
CDR3 DNA: TGCGCCAGCAGCTTGGCCGGAGCGGGGGGCGCGAACACCGGGGAGCTGTTTTTT

clone size: NA
J gene: TRBJ1-3
D gene: NA
V gene: TRBV18
CDR3 protein: CASSPRGPQSSGNTIYF
CDR3 DNA: TGTGCCAGCTCACCCCGGGGCCCACAAAGCTCTGGAAACACCATATATTTT

clone size: NA
J gene: TRBJ2-3
D gene: TRBD1
V gene: TRBV18
CDR3 protein: CASSPFGTGGTDTQYF
CDR3 DNA: TGTGCCAGCTCACCCTTCGGGACAGGGGGAACAGATACGCAGTATTTT

clone size: few
J gene: TRBJ1-6
D gene: NA
V gene: TRBV28
CDR3 protein: CASSLRVFGVRSPLHF
CDR3 DNA: TGTGCCAGCAGTTTAAGGGTCTTCGGGGTCCGATCACCCCTCCACTTT

clone size: NA
J gene: TRBJ1-6
D gene: NA
V gene: TRBV27
CDR3 protein: CASGKGTYNSPLHF
CDR3 DNA: TGTGCCAGCGGAAAAGGAACCTATAATTCACCCCTCCACTTT

clone size: once
J gene: TRBJ2-1
D gene: TRBD1
V gene: TRBV7-9
CDR3 protein: CASSPGQGAHEQFF
CDR3 DNA: TGTGCCAGCAGTCCGGGACAGGGGGCCCATGAGCAGTTCTTC

clone size: NA
J gene: TRBJ2-5
D gene: NA
V gene: TRBV30
CDR3 protein: CAWRRDRYQETQYF
CDR3 DNA: TGTGCCTGGAGACGGGACCGCTACCAAGAGACCCAGTACTTC

clone size: NA
J gene: TRBJ2-3
D gene: TRBD2
V gene: TRBV19
CDR3 protein: CASSMGLAGGSSTDTQYF
CDR3 DNA: TGTGCCAGTAGTATGGGTCTAGCGGGGGGCAGCAGCACAGATACGCAGTATTTT

clone size: few
J gene: TRBJ1-1
D gene: TRBD1
V gene: TRBV30
CDR3 protein: CAWSGTGAVGSTEAFF
CDR3 DNA: TGTGCCTGGAGCGGGACAGGGGCAGTGGGTTCCACTGAAGCTTTCTTT

clone size: NA
J gene: TRBJ2-3
D gene: NA
V gene: TRBV5-1
CDR3 protein: CASTAADTQYF
CDR3 DNA: TGCGCCAGCACCGCTGCGGATACGCAGTATTTT

clone size: NA
J gene: TRBJ2-3
D gene: NA
V gene: TRBV5-1
CDR3 protein: CASSLEGTLTDTQYF
CDR3 DNA: TGCGCCAGCAGCTTGGAGGGGACCCTAACAGATACGCAGTATTTT

clone size: NA
J gene: TRBJ2-1
D gene: NA
V gene: TRBV11-3
CDR3 protein: CASSLDRGPPGVDKYEQFF
CDR3 DNA: TGTGCCAGCAGCTTAGATAGGGGCCCACCGGGAGTTGATAAATATGAGCAGTTCTTC

clone size: NA
J gene: TRBJ2-5
D gene: NA
V gene: TRBV5-4
CDR3 protein: CASSPELVETQYF
CDR3 DNA: TGTGCCAGCAGCCCAGAATTAGTGGAGACCCAGTACTTC

clone size: few
J gene: TRBJ1-4
D gene: NA
V gene: TRBV4-1
CDR3 protein: CASSQGGPAPNEKLFF
CDR3 DNA: TGCGCCAGCAGCCAAGGCGGGCCTGCGCCTAATGAAAAACTGTTTTTT

clone size: NA
J gene: TRBJ2-3
D gene: NA
V gene: TRBV7-8
CDR3 protein: CASSPTPQQSDTQYF
CDR3 DNA: TGTGCCAGCAGCCCGACACCCCAACAGTCAGATACGCAGTATTTT

clone size: NA
J gene: TRBJ2-1
D gene: TRBD2
V gene: TRBV2
CDR3 protein: CASTLRGGFIDEQFF
CDR3 DNA: TGTGCCAGCACCCTGCGGGGGGGGTTTATCGATGAGCAGTTCTTC

clone size: NA
J gene: TRBJ1-5
D gene: NA
V gene: TRBV6-1
CDR3 protein: CASRPDSSNQPQHF
CDR3 DNA: TGTGCCAGCAGACCGGACAGTAGCAATCAGCCCCAGCATTTT

clone size: NA
J gene: TRBJ2-1
D gene: NA
V gene: TRBV2
CDR3 protein: CASRTVSSYNEQFF
CDR3 DNA: TGTGCCAGCAGGACAGTTAGCTCCTACAATGAGCAGTTCTTC

clone size: NA
J gene: TRBJ2-7
D gene: TRBD2
V gene: TRBV6-5
CDR3 protein: CASSPPGGPYEQYF
CDR3 DNA: TGTGCCAGCAGCCCCCCGGGAGGGCCCTACGAGCAGTACTTC

clone size: NA
J gene: TRBJ1-2
D gene: TRBD1
V gene: TRBV6-1
CDR3 protein: CASSDGTGWDYGYTF
CDR3 DNA: TGTGCCAGCAGTGACGGGACAGGGTGGGACTATGGCTACACCTTC

clone size: NA
J gene: TRBJ2-7
D gene: NA
V gene: TRBV11-2
CDR3 protein: CASSLEGAIHYEQYF
CDR3 DNA: TGTGCCAGCAGCTTAGAGGGGGCGATCCACTACGAGCAGTACTTC

clone size: NA
J gene: TRBJ2-7
D gene: TRBD2
V gene: TRBV4-1
CDR3 protein: CASSRLAGATYEQYF
CDR3 DNA: TGCGCCAGCAGCCGACTAGCGGGAGCAACCTACGAGCAGTACTTC

clone size: NA
J gene: TRBJ2-5
D gene: NA
V gene: TRBV7-8
CDR3 protein: CASSPRGQASETQYF
CDR3 DNA: TGTGCCAGCAGCCCTCGGGGCCAGGCATCGGAGACCCAGTACTTC

clone size: NA
J gene: TRBJ1-6
D gene: NA
V gene: TRBV12-5
CDR3 protein: CASGLGRYNSPLHF
CDR3 DNA: TGTGCTAGTGGTTTGGGCCGGTACAATTCACCCCTCCACTTT

clone size: NA
J gene: TRBJ1-1
D gene: NA
V gene: TRBV7-9
CDR3 protein: CASSLKGGDTEAFF
CDR3 DNA: TGTGCCAGCAGCTTAAAGGGTGGGGACACTGAAGCTTTCTTT

clone size: few
J gene: TRBJ2-7
D gene: TRBD2
V gene: TRBV2
CDR3 protein: CASRRTSGPYEQYF
CDR3 DNA: TGTGCCAGCAGGCGGACTAGCGGTCCCTACGAGCAGTACTTC

clone size: NA
J gene: TRBJ2-3
D gene: TRBD1
V gene: TRBV5-1
CDR3 protein: CASTAGGDTQYF
CDR3 DNA: TGCGCCAGCACCGCAGGGGGCGATACGCAGTATTTT

clone size: NA
J gene: TRBJ2-1
D gene: TRBD1
V gene: TRBV10-3
CDR3 protein: CAISPDRGWYGYNEQFF
CDR3 DNA: TGTGCCATCAGTCCCGACAGGGGGTGGTATGGATACAATGAGCAGTTCTTC

clone size: once
J gene: TRBJ2-5
D gene: NA
V gene: TRBV4-2
CDR3 protein: CASSQDHGARETQYF
CDR3 DNA: TGTGCCAGCAGCCAAGATCACGGGGCGCGAGAGACCCAGTACTTC

clone size: NA
J gene: TRBJ2-3
D gene: NA
V gene: TRBV12-5
CDR3 protein: CASAQWTISTDTQYF
CDR3 DNA: TGTGCTAGTGCGCAATGGACTATAAGCACAGATACGCAGTATTTT

clone size: NA
J gene: TRBJ2-5
D gene: TRBD2
V gene: TRBV18
CDR3 protein: CASSPPGSTSGGETQYF
CDR3 DNA: TGTGCCAGCTCACCACCGGGGTCCACTAGCGGGGGAGAGACCCAGTACTTC

clone size: medium-sized
J gene: TRBJ2-5
D gene: NA
V gene: TRBV29-1
CDR3 protein: CSGFGWETQYF
CDR3 DNA: TGCAGCGGTTTTGGTTGGGAGACCCAGTACTTC

clone size: once
J gene: TRBJ2-5
D gene: NA
V gene: TRBV7-9
CDR3 protein: CASSSVVTGPTQYF
CDR3 DNA: TGTGCCAGCAGCTCTGTCGTAACGGGTCCGACCCAGTACTTC

clone size: NA
J gene: TRBJ1-2
D gene: NA
V gene: TRBV6-1
CDR3 protein: CASSEAVGYGYTF
CDR3 DNA: TGTGCCAGCAGTGAAGCGGTGGGGTATGGCTACACCTTC

clone size: NA
J gene: TRBJ2-2
D gene: NA
V gene: TRBV6-5
CDR3 protein: CASSQGWNTGELFF
CDR3 DNA: TGTGCCAGCAGTCAGGGGTGGAACACCGGGGAGCTGTTTTTT

clone size: once
J gene: TRBJ1-1
D gene: NA
V gene: TRBV19
CDR3 protein: CASSIVPGSTEAFF
CDR3 DNA: TGTGCCAGTAGTATAGTCCCCGGGAGCACTGAAGCTTTCTTT

clone size: NA
J gene: TRBJ2-1
D gene: TRBD2
V gene: TRBV7-9
CDR3 protein: CASSSGTSGLNEQFF
CDR3 DNA: TGTGCCAGCAGCTCCGGGACTAGCGGCCTCAATGAGCAGTTCTTC

clone size: NA
J gene: TRBJ2-1
D gene: TRBD1
V gene: TRBV5-5
CDR3 protein: CASFQGASNEQFF
CDR3 DNA: TGTGCCAGCTTCCAGGGGGCGAGCAATGAGCAGTTCTTC

clone size: NA
J gene: TRBJ2-3
D gene: NA
V gene: TRBV6-6
CDR3 protein: CASSRQATQYF
CDR3 DNA: TGTGCCAGCAGCCGACAGGCTACGCAGTATTTT

clone size: NA
J gene: TRBJ2-7
D gene: NA
V gene: TRBV6-6
CDR3 protein: CASSYSSGGVLYEQYF
CDR3 DNA: TGTGCCAGCAGTTACTCCTCTGGGGGTGTTCTCTACGAGCAGTACTTC

clone size: NA
J gene: TRBJ2-3
D gene: TRBD2
V gene: TRBV9
CDR3 protein: CASSGLPVIAGATDTQYF
CDR3 DNA: TGTGCCAGCAGCGGACTACCTGTTATAGCGGGGGCCACAGATACGCAGTATTTT

clone size: NA
J gene: TRBJ1-5
D gene: NA
V gene: TRBV30
CDR3 protein: CAWSNGMGVAQPQHF
CDR3 DNA: TGTGCCTGGAGTAACGGAATGGGCGTCGCTCAGCCCCAGCATTTT

clone size: NA
J gene: TRBJ2-5
D gene: TRBD2
V gene: TRBV15
CDR3 protein: CATSREGAGGETQYF
CDR3 DNA: TGTGCCACCAGCAGAGAGGGGGCGGGGGGAGAGACCCAGTACTTC

clone size: NA
J gene: TRBJ2-1
D gene: TRBD2
V gene: TRBV11-2
CDR3 protein: CASSSPGLAGGNEQFF
CDR3 DNA: TGTGCCAGCAGCTCTCCGGGACTAGCGGGGGGGAATGAGCAGTTCTTC

clone size: NA
J gene: TRBJ1-5
D gene: NA
V gene: TRBV19
CDR3 protein: CASSTVGGSNQPQHF
CDR3 DNA: TGTGCCAGTAGCACGGTTGGGGGGAGCAATCAGCCCCAGCATTTT

clone size: NA
J gene: TRBJ2-2
D gene: NA
V gene: TRBV28
CDR3 protein: CASSLNTGELFF
CDR3 DNA: TGTGCCAGCAGTCTGAACACCGGGGAGCTGTTTTTT

clone size: NA
J gene: TRBJ1-5
D gene: NA
V gene: TRBV28
CDR3 protein: CASSLMGLADQPQHF
CDR3 DNA: TGTGCCAGCAGTTTAATGGGGCTGGCGGATCAGCCCCAGCATTTT

clone size: NA
J gene: TRBJ2-1
D gene: TRBD2
V gene: TRBV5-1
CDR3 protein: CASSSGGLAGGHNEQFF
CDR3 DNA: TGCGCCAGCAGCTCCGGAGGGCTAGCGGGGGGTCACAATGAGCAGTTCTTC

clone size: once
J gene: TRBJ2-7
D gene: NA
V gene: TRBV14
CDR3 protein: CASSQMEVGPEQYF
CDR3 DNA: TGTGCCAGCAGCCAAATGGAGGTGGGACCTGAGCAGTACTTC

clone size: NA
J gene: TRBJ1-5
D gene: TRBD1
V gene: TRBV10-2
CDR3 protein: CASSRGQDNQPQHF
CDR3 DNA: TGCGCCAGCAGCCGGGGACAGGATAATCAGCCCCAGCATTTT

clone size: NA
J gene: TRBJ2-7
D gene: NA
V gene: TRBV6-5
CDR3 protein: CASSRTRQAYEQYF
CDR3 DNA: TGTGCCAGCAGTCGGACCCGACAGGCCTACGAGCAGTACTTC

clone size: NA
J gene: TRBJ2-2
D gene: TRBD2
V gene: TRBV5-1
CDR3 protein: CASKPLAAGGPLAGELFF
CDR3 DNA: TGCGCCAGCAAACCCCTTGCTGCGGGAGGGCCCTTGGCCGGGGAGCTGTTTTTT

clone size: NA
J gene: TRBJ1-2
D gene: NA
V gene: TRBV7-2
CDR3 protein: CASSPRGGHFYGYTF
CDR3 DNA: TGTGCCAGCAGCCCGAGGGGGGGACACTTCTATGGCTACACCTTC

clone size: NA
J gene: TRBJ1-1
D gene: NA
V gene: TRBV5-1
CDR3 protein: CASSLDVGVGTEAFF
CDR3 DNA: TGCGCCAGCAGCTTGGACGTTGGGGTCGGCACTGAAGCTTTCTTT

clone size: once
J gene: TRBJ2-7
D gene: NA
V gene: TRBV6-1
CDR3 protein: CASSEDPGLGFYEQYF
CDR3 DNA: TGTGCCAGCAGTGAAGATCCAGGGCTTGGATTCTACGAGCAGTACTTC

clone size: NA
J gene: TRBJ2-7
D gene: NA
V gene: TRBV20-1
CDR3 protein: CSALDYEQYF
CDR3 DNA: TGCAGTGCTTTAGACTACGAGCAGTACTTC